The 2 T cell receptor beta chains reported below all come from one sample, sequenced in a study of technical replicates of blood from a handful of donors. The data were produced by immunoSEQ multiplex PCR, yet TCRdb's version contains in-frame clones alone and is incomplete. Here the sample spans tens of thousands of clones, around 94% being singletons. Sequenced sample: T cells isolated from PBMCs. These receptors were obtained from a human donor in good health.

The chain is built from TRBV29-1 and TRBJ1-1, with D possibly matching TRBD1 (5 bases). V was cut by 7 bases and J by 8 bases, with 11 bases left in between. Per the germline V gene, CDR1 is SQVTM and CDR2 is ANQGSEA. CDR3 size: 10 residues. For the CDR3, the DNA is TGCAGCGCCGCGGGGCTCGAAGCTTTCTTT. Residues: CSAAGLEAFF.

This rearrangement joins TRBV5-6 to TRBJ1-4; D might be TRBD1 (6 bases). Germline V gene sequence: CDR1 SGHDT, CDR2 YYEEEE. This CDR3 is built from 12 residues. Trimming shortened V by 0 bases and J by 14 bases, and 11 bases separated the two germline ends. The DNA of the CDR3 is TGTGCCAGCAGCTTGGAGGGGGTTGGCCTGTTTTTT. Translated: CASSLEGVGLFF.